This T cell receptor beta chain appears in the sequencing data of a study of cytomegalovirus exposure and HLA in healthy donors. Study-wide results and caveats: TCR beta chains associated with HLA were, in a later analysis, more clonally expanded than equally common others.

Germline V gene data show CDR1 as SGDLS and CDR2 as YYNGEE. The V end was cut by 0 bases, the J end by 4 bases, with 7 bases between. CDR3 length: 13 amino acids. 60 Vbeta and 13 Jbeta primers were used in PCR. The method was immunoSEQ multiplex PCR; TCRdb's version includes in-frame clones alone and lacks a portion of them. The table includes about 130,000 clones, about 78% detected once. With regard to this clone: Its antigen remains unidentified.

The sample consisted of PBMCs. The TCR comes from a human donor in good health. The chain is built from TRBV9 and TRBJ1-1; possible D gene TRBD1, 5 bases. The CDR3 protein is CASSVGGSTEAFF. The CDR3 DNA reads TGTGCCAGCAGCGTAGGGGGCAGCACTGAAGCTTTCTTT.